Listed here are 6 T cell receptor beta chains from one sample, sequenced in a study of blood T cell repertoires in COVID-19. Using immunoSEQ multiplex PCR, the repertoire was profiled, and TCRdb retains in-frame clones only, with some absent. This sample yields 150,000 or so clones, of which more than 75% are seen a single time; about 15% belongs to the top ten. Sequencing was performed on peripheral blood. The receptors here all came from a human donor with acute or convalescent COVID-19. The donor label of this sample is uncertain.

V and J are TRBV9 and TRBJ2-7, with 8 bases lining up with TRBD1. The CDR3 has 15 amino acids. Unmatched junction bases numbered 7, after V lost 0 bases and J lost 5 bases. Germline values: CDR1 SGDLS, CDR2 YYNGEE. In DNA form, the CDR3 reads TGTGCCAGCAGCGTAGATAACAGGGGGTTTGACGAGCAGTACTTC. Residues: CASSVDNRGFDEQYF.

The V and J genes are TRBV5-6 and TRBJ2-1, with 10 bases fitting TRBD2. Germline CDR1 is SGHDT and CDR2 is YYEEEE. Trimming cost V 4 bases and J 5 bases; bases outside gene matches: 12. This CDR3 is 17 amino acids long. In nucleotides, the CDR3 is TGTGCCAGCAGCCAGCGGAGAACTAGCGGGGTTCACAATGAGCAGTTCTTC. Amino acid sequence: CASSQRRTSGVHNEQFF.

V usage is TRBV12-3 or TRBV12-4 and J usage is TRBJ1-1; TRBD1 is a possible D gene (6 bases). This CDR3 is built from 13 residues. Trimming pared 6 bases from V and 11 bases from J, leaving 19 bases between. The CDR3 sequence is CASRAGAHPKAFF. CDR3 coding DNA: TGTGCCAGCAGGGCGGGGGCCCATCCTAAGGCTTTCTTT.

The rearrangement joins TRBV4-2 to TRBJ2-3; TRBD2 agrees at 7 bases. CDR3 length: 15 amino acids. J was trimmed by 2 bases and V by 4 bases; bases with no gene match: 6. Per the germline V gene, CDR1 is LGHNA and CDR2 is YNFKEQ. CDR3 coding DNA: TGTGCCAGCAGCCTATGGGAGGGGACCACAGATACGCAGTATTTT. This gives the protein CASSLWEGTTDTQYF.

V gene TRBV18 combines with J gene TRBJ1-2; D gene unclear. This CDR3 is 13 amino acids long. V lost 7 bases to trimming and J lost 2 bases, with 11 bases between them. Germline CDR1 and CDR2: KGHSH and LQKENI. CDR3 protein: CASLRGLNYGYTF. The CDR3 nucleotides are TGTGCCAGCTTACGCGGGTTGAACTATGGCTACACCTTC.

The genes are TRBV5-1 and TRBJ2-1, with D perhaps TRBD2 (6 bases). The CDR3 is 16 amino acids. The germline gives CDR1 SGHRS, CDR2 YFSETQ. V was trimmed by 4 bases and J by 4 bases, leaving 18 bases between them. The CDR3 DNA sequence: TGCGCCAGCAGCATGGGTACTGGGGGGAGGTACAATGAGCAGTTCTTC. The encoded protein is CASSMGTGGRYNEQFF.